Included here is one T cell receptor beta chain sequence, with context. This specimen belongs to a study of T cells expressing NK-cell markers. Libraries used 5'RACE template switching adding universal primer site and UMIs. From the 5' RACE reads, TCRdb lists one entry per CDR3 protein and no DNA. The listing contains around 260,000 distinct CDR3 sequences. The CDR3 totals 11 residues. Germline V CDR1 and CDR2: MDHEN, SYDVKM. This sequence joins TRBV28 and TRBJ2-7; checking the TCRdb D call of TRBD1 is not possible without DNA. The receptor was derived from a woman between 18 and 69 years old in good health. Material for sequencing was blood T cells: a sorted CD56 or NKG2C T cell subset, CD4+ or CD8+ T cells, or bulk PBMC T cells (not recorded which). CDR3: CAKRGGYEQYF.